One sample yielded the 6 T cell receptor beta chains listed below, sequenced in a study of blood T cell repertoires in COVID-19. Repertoires were generated with immunoSEQ multiplex PCR, while TCRdb's copy carries only in-frame clones and drops some. The repertoire holds 93,000 or so clones, with about 90% as singletons. Sequences were obtained from peripheral blood. Receptors were obtained from a human donor in a cohort sampled during active COVID-19.

V usage is TRBV15 and J usage is TRBJ2-3, with 8 bases identical to TRBD1. The CDR3 runs to 18 residues. J was trimmed by 6 bases and V by 4 bases; bases with no gene match: 18. Germline V gene lookup returns CDR1 LNHNV and CDR2 YYDKDF (reference sequence). The CDR3 coding sequence is TGTGCCACCAGCAACGGTCGTTCAGGGGGCCTTGCTGTGGATACGCAGTATTTT. Translated, it gives CATSNGRSGGLAVDTQYF.

The chain joins TRBV12-3 or TRBV12-4 to TRBJ1-2; a weak D match, TRBD1 (6 bases). This CDR3 is built from 13 residues. The ends were cut back, 7 bases at V and 2 bases at J, with 11 bases in the middle. CDR3 coding DNA: TGTGCCAGCACCCCCCAGGGGAACTATGGCTACACCTTC. Translated: CASTPQGNYGYTF.

This clone showed up just once. The rearrangement links TRBV3-1 (or the pseudogene TRBV3-2) to TRBJ1-2, with TRBD1 matching 9 bases. Germline assignment: CDR1 LGHDT and CDR2 YNNKEL (reference sequence). The CDR3 runs to 14 residues. The trim removed 3 bases at V and 7 bases at J, leaving 6 bases unmatched. The CDR3 region is CASSHLDRGRGYTF. The CDR3 DNA follows: TGTGCCAGCAGCCACCTGGACAGGGGCCGTGGCTACACCTTC.

This clone was observed a single time. This chain joins TRBV18 and TRBJ1-1; no clear D gene. Germline CDR1 reads KGHSH; CDR2 reads LQKENI. Trimming removed 2 bases from V and 0 bases from J, with 7 bases in between. CDR3 size: 14 residues. CDR3 sequence: CASSPTMMNTEAFF. The DNA for the CDR3 is TGTGCCAGCTCACCAACAATGATGAACACTGAAGCTTTCTTT.

This clone was seen a single time. One junction end disagrees with the germline gene, perhaps due to a read error. The genes are TRBV6-5 and TRBJ2-7, with TRBD2 matching over 8 bases. Germline assignment: CDR1 MNHEY and CDR2 SVGAGI. This CDR3 is 16 amino acids long. CDR3 protein: CARSSSPGAGGYEQYF. The CDR3 DNA follows: TGTGCCCGCAGTTCCTCGCCGGGGGCGGGGGGCTACGAGCAGTACTTC.

The chain combines TRBV5-6 with TRBJ2-7, with D perhaps matching TRBD2 (5 bases). The V and J ends lost 1 base and 3 bases respectively, with 8 bases between them. CDR3 length equals 13 residues. Germline-derived CDR1 and CDR2 are SGHDT and YYEEEE. This CDR3 reads CASSLRRDYEQYF. The CDR3 bases are TGTGCCAGCAGCTTGCGACGGGACTACGAGCAGTACTTC. The complete variable domain, with remaining parts taken from reference TRBV5-6 and TRBJ2-7, reads DAGVTQSPTHLIKTRGQQVTLRCSPKSGHDTVSWYQQALGQGPQFIFQYYEEEERQRGNFPDRFSGHQFPNYSSELNVNALLLGDSALYLCASSLRRDYEQYFGPGTRLTVT.